One and the same sample provided the 18 T cell receptor beta chains below, sequenced in a study of cytomegalovirus exposure and HLA in healthy donors. The PCR contained 60 Vbeta and 13 Jbeta primers. Sequencing used immunoSEQ multiplex PCR; TCRdb keeps in-frame clones, though not all of them. In the table there are some 190,000 clones, about 80% of which are singletons. Sequencing was performed on PBMCs. All receptors come from a young man in good health and CMV-seronegative.

The table lists this clone with a count of one. The V and J genes are TRBV29-1 and TRBJ1-6; D unclear. CDR1 is SQVTM, CDR2 ANQGSEA, per germline. This CDR3 comprises 16 residues. V lost 7 bases to trimming and J lost 0 bases, with 16 bases between them. The DNA for the CDR3 is TGCAGCGACCATCCCCCACGGAGCTCCTATAATTCACCCCTCCACTTT. This codes for CSDHPPRSSYNSPLHF.

CDR3 sequence (DNA): TGTGCCAGCCTAATTATCTACGAGCAGTACTTC. Its protein product is CASLIIYEQYF. The V call is TRBV2, the J call TRBJ2-7; D gene ambiguous. In germline, CDR1 is SNHLY, CDR2 FYNNEI. The CDR3 spans 11 residues. V dropped 8 bases and J dropped 3 bases, with 8 bases sitting between them.

Only one count was recorded for this clone. V and J are TRBV6-1 and TRBJ2-1; no definite D call. Trimming shortened V by 3 bases and J by 8 bases, and 17 bases separated the two germline ends. CDR3 length: 15 residues. Germline values: CDR1 MNHNS, CDR2 SASEGT. The CDR3 DNA sequence: TGTGCCAGCAGTGATCTCCCGGGTCCGACCGATGAGCAGTTCTTC. Its protein is CASSDLPGPTDEQFF.

V and J are TRBV2 and TRBJ1-2, with D maybe TRBD1 (5 bases). Germline loops: CDR1 SNHLY, CDR2 FYNNEI. This CDR3 contains 13 residues. Deletions cut 8 bases from V and 4 bases from J, with 14 bases between. CDR3 in amino acids: CASLVGHSYGYTF. The CDR3 DNA is TGTGCCAGCCTTGTAGGACACAGCTATGGCTACACCTTC.

The chain links TRBV19 to TRBJ2-1; 12 bases agree with TRBD2. J was trimmed by 0 bases and V by 5 bases; bases with no gene match: 17. The germline CDR1 and CDR2 sequences are LNHDA and SQIVND (reference sequence). The CDR3 runs to 21 residues. In nucleotides, the CDR3 is TGTGCCAGTAGTCTCCCCCCGGCTAGCGGGGGGGCTCCGAGCTCCTACAATGAGCAGTTCTTC. Protein: CASSLPPASGGAPSSYNEQFF.

The V gene is TRBV4-3, the J gene TRBJ2-7; weak D call: TRBD2 (5 bases). The germline gives CDR1 LGHNA, CDR2 YSLEER. This CDR3 has 15 residues. The V end was cut by 0 bases, the J end by 3 bases, with 12 bases between. CDR3 in DNA: TGCGCCAGCAGCCAAGATACCGACGGGGTCTACGAGCAGTACTTC. Translated: CASSQDTDGVYEQYF.

The genes are TRBV11-2 and TRBJ2-7; TRBD2 agrees at 8 bases. The CDR3 spans 15 residues. V shed 5 bases and J 5 bases; nucleotides not matched to a gene: 11. Looked up from germline, CDR1 is SGHAT and CDR2 is FQNNGV. The CDR3 DNA sequence: TGTGCCAGCAGCCCCCGGACTAGCTCCTGGAACGAGCAGTACTTC. This gives the protein CASSPRTSSWNEQYF.

This sequence joins TRBV6-1 and TRBJ1-2; 9 bases agree with TRBD1. The CDR3 is 14 residues long. Germline CDR1 MNHNS, CDR2 SASEGT. Losses at the gene ends were 1 base for V and 9 bases for J; bases not matched to a gene: 6. CDR3 bases: TGTGCCAGCAGTGAAGGAGGGACAGGGAAAAGCTACACCTTC. It encodes CASSEGGTGKSYTF.

The genes are TRBV5-3 and TRBJ2-3; 11 bases agree with TRBD2. TRBV5-3 is an ORF for which the function is uncertain. This CDR3 region has 18 residues. V dropped 1 base and J dropped 1; count of bases not matched to a gene: 8. CDR3 sequence: CARSLHGGLAVGTDTQYF. Written as DNA, the CDR3 is TGTGCCAGAAGCTTGCACGGGGGACTAGCGGTTGGCACAGATACGCAGTATTTT.

The gene calls are TRBV19 and TRBJ1-2, with TRBD1 matching over 12 bases. Germline V lookup: CDR1 LNHDA, CDR2 SQIVND (reference sequence). Trimming removed 6 bases from V and 2 bases from J; junction bases left unmatched: 10. The CDR3 has 17 amino acids. CDR3 sequence (DNA): TGTGCCAGTAGACTTCGGGACAGGGGGCGCCGGAACTATGGCTACACCTTC. Translation gives CASRLRDRGRRNYGYTF.

A few counts support this clone. The chain is built from TRBV7-8 and TRBJ1-6; 9 nucleotides agree with TRBD1. Germline values: CDR1 SGHVS, CDR2 FQNEAQ. The CDR3 has 15 amino acids. V shed 5 bases, J shed 10 bases, and the junction held 9 bases outside the gene matches. The DNA of the CDR3 is TGTGCCAGCAGCCCGGGGGACAGGGCGAACTCACCCCTCCACTTT. The encoded protein is CASSPGDRANSPLHF.

The CDR3 loop is CASSLNLAGGRNEQFF. CDR3 nucleotides: TGTGCCAGCAGCTTAAACCTAGCGGGGGGGCGGAATGAGCAGTTCTTC. V and J are TRBV7-2 and TRBJ2-1; TRBD2 matches 12 bases. J gave up 7 bases and V 2 bases, and 6 bases lay outside the gene matches. This CDR3 contains 16 residues. The germline CDR1 and CDR2 sequences are SGHTA and FQGNSA.

The V and J genes are TRBV5-1 and TRBJ2-1; 8 nucleotides align to TRBD2. With 5 bases clipped from V and 0 bases from J, the junction kept 4 bases outside the gene matches. CDR3 length: 15 amino acids. Germline V gene sequence: CDR1 SGHRS, CDR2 YFSETQ. CDR3 sequence (DNA): TGCGCCAGCAGATCGAGCGGGAGCTCCTACAATGAGCAGTTCTTC. Translation gives CASRSSGSSYNEQFF.

This rearrangement joins TRBV27 to TRBJ1-4; 10 bases match TRBD1. The J segment lost 8 bases and the V segment lost 11 bases, leaving 5 bases of the junction unmatched. The CDR3 extends over 12 amino acids. Germline V lookup: CDR1 MNHEY, CDR2 SMNVEV (reference sequence). Here the CDR3 reads CAAGDRGEKLFF. CDR3 DNA: TGTGCCGCTGGGGACAGGGGAGAAAAACTGTTTTTT.

This chain connects TRBV27 to TRBJ2-7; D is perhaps TRBD2 (5 bases). The CDR3 length is 15 residues. Germline CDR1 is MNHEY and CDR2 is SMNVEV (reference sequence). The ends were cut back, 3 bases at V and 3 bases at J, with 15 bases in the middle. Written as DNA, the CDR3 is TGTGCCAGCAGTTTGACCCATAGCGCAAACTACGAGCAGTACTTC. This translates into CASSLTHSANYEQYF.

This rearrangement joins TRBV6-6 to TRBJ1-2; 8 bases match TRBD1. There are 15 residues in the CDR3. J was trimmed by 4 bases and V by 6 bases; bases with no gene match: 10. In germline, CDR1 is MNHNY, CDR2 SVGAGI (reference sequence). The CDR3 reads CASSSAGGEGYGYTF. The CDR3 DNA sequence: TGTGCCAGCAGCTCAGCAGGGGGCGAGGGCTATGGCTACACCTTC.

This chain uses TRBV6-1 with TRBJ2-7; unclear D gene. This CDR3 spans 19 amino acids. V was cut by 3 bases and J by 1 base, with 25 bases left in between. Germline V lookup: CDR1 MNHNS, CDR2 SASEGT. CDR3 nucleotides: TGTGCCAGCAGTGACAGGTATGGAATTGCCGATCAATCTTCCTACGAGCAGTACTTC. As protein: CASSDRYGIADQSSYEQYF.

CDR3 loop: CASGQANYGYTF. The CDR3 coding sequence is TGTGCCAGCGGCCAAGCTAACTATGGCTACACCTTC. The chain uses TRBV6-6 and TRBJ1-2; no definite D call. V was trimmed by 8 bases and J by 0 bases, leaving 7 bases between them. The CDR3 loop spans 12 amino acids. The germline gives CDR1 MNHNY, CDR2 SVGAGI (reference sequence).